This TCR beta chain was sequenced for a study of cytomegalovirus exposure and HLA in healthy donors. Across the study: Both the 120 or so validation repertoires and the 550 to 750 first-cohort repertoires used the same platform, as reported by a later analysis. Study outcomes and limitations: Rarity characterized most TCR sequences, yet some public TCRs appeared in many donors.

The assay was immunoSEQ multiplex PCR, and TCRdb's table has in-frame clones only and misses some. The table shows over 70,000 clones, with around 94% occurring only once. The study drew the donors from its approximately 120-subject validation cohort, separate from the roughly 710-subject first cohort. Germline loops: CDR1 SGDLS, CDR2 YYNGEE. This CDR3 comprises 14 residues. V shed 3 bases and J shed 4 bases, with 13 bases lying between them. About this clone: Its target is unknown.

V is TRBV9 and J is TRBJ1-1; no firm D call. This TCR was sampled from a woman between 18 and 29 years old in good health and CMV-seronegative. The specimen was PBMCs. CDR3 region: CASSDRVGSTEAFF. As DNA, the CDR3 is TGTGCCAGCAGCGATAGGGTCGGGAGCACTGAAGCTTTCTTT.